This T cell receptor beta chain was sequenced during a study of blood T cell repertoires in COVID-19. Study at large: Samples of COVID-19 (acute and convalescent) were obtained from the United States, Italy and Spain. Sources were T cells, B-cell-depleted T cells, or PBMCs; the material itself was cDNA or gDNA.

Trimming took off 5 bases at V and 3 bases at J, with 10 bases between the two ends. Germline lookup yields CDR1 SGHTA and CDR2 FQGTGA. CDR3 size: 14 residues. Original data processing: It was from reference gene primer amplification that nucleated cell counts were estimated. The repertoire was sequenced with immunoSEQ multiplex PCR; TCRdb's copy has only in-frame clones and lacks some. The V and J calls and the clone size are those of that table, but D and trimming were determined from the DNA. The table records about 150,000 clones, more than 85% of them present only once. Sequenced material: peripheral blood. This sequence was found in a woman aged 65 to 85 with acute or convalescent COVID-19. The rearrangement joins TRBV7-3 to TRBJ2-2; TRBD1 is a possible D gene (6 bases). Written as DNA, the CDR3 is TGTGCCAGCAGCCGAGGGGGTCACACCGGGGAGCTGTTTTTT. This sequence encodes CASSRGGHTGELFF. The variable domain in full, with the rest retrieved from reference TRBV7-3 and TRBJ2-2, is GAGVSQTPSNKVTEKGKYVELRCDPISGHTALYWYRQSLGQGPEFLIYFQGTGAADDSGLPNDRFFAVRPEGSVSTLKIQRTERGDSAVYLCASSRGGHTGELFFGEGSRLTVL.